The clone carrying this T cell receptor (beta chain) has a handful of counts. Its antigen is unidentified. The data originate from a study of T cell responses to AZD1222 COVID-19 vaccine. Findings and limits, study-wide: Spike-specific TCR breadth and depth went up after people got two AZD1222 doses. Donors were chiefly white British, with a greater number of females, and clonal diversity was perhaps underestimated. Every sample of the repertoires postdated the peak T cell response.

The assay was immunoSEQ multiplex PCR, and TCRdb's table has in-frame clones only and misses some. This sample carries 120,000 or so clones, more than 85% of them seen once, and the ten largest clones take just under 10%. The sequences come from peripheral blood, collected on day 0 of AZD1222 vaccination. This TCR was sampled from an adult in good health.

Written as DNA, the CDR3 is TGTGCCAGCAGTGAAAACGAGCAGTACTTC. This gives the protein CASSENEQYF. This sequence joins TRBV2 and TRBJ2-7; D gene unclear. The V end was cut by 2 bases, the J end by 5 bases, with 1 base between. Germline V gene sequence: CDR1 SNHLY, CDR2 FYNNEI. The CDR3 extends over 10 amino acids.